Presented here are 23 T cell receptor beta chains from one specimen sequenced in a study of PD-L1 blockade in urothelial cancer. Method: immunoSEQ multiplex PCR; TCRdb's copy keeps in-frame clones and lacks some. This table has more than 30,000 clones, roughly 84% appearing once. This specimen consisted of PBMCs, obtained around atezolizumab (anti-PD-L1) treatment. The receptor source for this set is a man in his sixties with urothelial cancer.

The J gene is TRBJ2-7, the V gene TRBV7-6; 7 bases are a match to TRBD2. Germline V gene data show CDR1 as SGHVS and CDR2 as FNYEAQ. V trimming: 2 bases; J trimming: 2 bases; junction bases outside the gene matches: 12. The length of the CDR3 is 17 residues. CDR3 DNA sequence: TGTGCCAGCAGCTTAAAATTTGCGGGGGAGTTAACCTACGAGCAGTACTTC. Translated: CASSLKFAGELTYEQYF.

This chain's CDR3 is CASRSNGGMNTEAFF. DNA of the CDR3: TGCGCCAGCAGGTCCAATGGGGGGATGAACACTGAAGCTTTCTTT. The chain couples TRBV5-1 to TRBJ1-1, with a weak D call TRBD1 (5 bases). Trimming pared 5 bases from V and 0 bases from J, leaving 14 bases between. Germline CDR1 SGHRS, CDR2 YFSETQ. This CDR3 contains 15 residues.

This chain uses TRBV5-1 with TRBJ1-1; the D is unclear. Trimming cost V 4 bases and J 0 bases, with 13 bases left between them. This CDR3 has 15 residues. The V gene's germline CDR1 is SGHRS and CDR2 YFSETQ. The CDR3 loop reads CASSVDGGMNTEAFF. The DNA for the CDR3 is TGCGCCAGCAGCGTGGACGGCGGAATGAACACTGAAGCTTTCTTT.

The chain combines TRBV5-4 with TRBJ2-3; 12 bases are shared with TRBD2. This CDR3 has 17 amino acids. Germline V gives CDR1 SGHNT, CDR2 YYREEE (reference sequence). With V trimmed by 1 base and J by 0 bases, 3 bases remained unmatched. The CDR3 DNA reads as TGTGCCAGCAGCTTGCCCGGACTAGCGGGAAGCACAGATACGCAGTATTTT. Translating it yields CASSLPGLAGSTDTQYF.

This clone was observed a handful of times. The V and J genes are TRBV18 and TRBJ1-2; D is possibly TRBD1 (6 bases). Trimming shortened V by 5 bases and J by 9 bases, and 19 bases separated the two germline ends. This CDR3 is 14 amino acids long. Germline V lookup: CDR1 KGHSH, CDR2 LQKENI. The DNA for the CDR3 is TGTGCCAGCTCAACAGGGACACACGCCGTAAGCTACACCTTC. This sequence encodes CASSTGTHAVSYTF.

The rearrangement links TRBV28 to TRBJ1-2; D uncertain. The CDR3 loop spans 11 amino acids. The V gene lost 7 bases and the J gene lost 7 bases, with 10 bases spanning the gap. Germline V gene sequence: CDR1 MDHEN, CDR2 SYDVKM. The CDR3 sequence: CASMRAGGYTF. The CDR3, as DNA: TGTGCCAGCATGCGGGCCGGTGGCTACACCTTC.

This clone showed up just a few times. V gene TRBV28 combines with J gene TRBJ2-7, with TRBD2 identical over 7 bases. With V trimmed by 4 bases and J by 3 bases, 12 bases remained unmatched. Germline V gene sequence: CDR1 MDHEN, CDR2 SYDVKM. This CDR3 comprises 16 residues. CDR3: CASSYNRLAPSYEQYF. DNA for the CDR3: TGTGCCAGCAGTTATAATCGACTAGCCCCCAGCTACGAGCAGTACTTC.

The rearrangement uses TRBV27 and TRBJ2-1, with 12 bases aligning to TRBD2. Per germline, CDR1 MNHEY and CDR2 SMNVEV (reference sequence). The CDR3 loop spans 16 amino acids. V lost 5 bases, J lost 3 bases, and 5 bases stayed unmatched. Here the CDR3 reads CASSPLAGGDYNEQFF. The CDR3 DNA reads as TGTGCCAGCAGTCCGCTAGCGGGAGGGGACTACAATGAGCAGTTCTTC.

This clone was counted a few times. The rearrangement links TRBV28 to TRBJ1-2; D possibly corresponds to TRBD1 (5 bases). Looked up from germline, CDR1 is MDHEN and CDR2 is SYDVKM. Trimming removed 7 bases from V and 8 bases from J, with 11 bases in between. The CDR3 runs to 11 residues. This CDR3 reads CASTRGLGYTF. The CDR3 DNA is TGTGCCAGCACAAGGGGCCTAGGCTACACCTTC.

This chain connects TRBV7-2 to TRBJ1-2; 7 bases match TRBD1. V was pared by 0 bases and J by 8 bases, with 6 bases of the junction left unmatched. The CDR3 runs to 14 residues. CDR1 is SGHTA and CDR2 is FQGNSA in the germline V gene. This CDR3 is CASSLAGQLRGYTF. In DNA form, the CDR3 reads TGTGCCAGCAGCTTAGCGGGACAGCTTAGAGGCTACACCTTC. The full variable domain, in which reference TRBV7-2 and TRBJ1-2 provide the parts outside the CDR3, is GAGVSQSPSNKVTEKGKDVELRCDPISGHTALYWYRQSLGQGLEFLIYFQGNSAPDKSGLPSDRFSAERTGGSVSTLTIQRTQQEDSAVYLCASSLAGQLRGYTFGSGTRLTVV.

Only a few counts were recorded for this clone. The rearrangement joins TRBV5-4 to TRBJ2-5; a weak D match, TRBD2 (5 bases). The V gene's germline CDR1 is SGHNT and CDR2 YYREEE (reference sequence). This CDR3 has 14 residues. V was clipped by 4 bases and J by 5 bases, with 15 bases between them. Here the CDR3 reads CASSRATPGETQYF. DNA of the CDR3: TGTGCCAGCAGCAGAGCCACCCCGGGGGAGACCCAGTACTTC.

The chain links TRBV7-3 to TRBJ1-6, with TRBD1 identical over 8 bases. The CDR3 is made up of 18 amino acids. Germline V CDR1 and CDR2: SGHTA, FQGTGA. V shed 1 base, J shed 5 bases, and the junction held 10 bases outside the gene matches. The CDR3 sequence: CASSLRGGQGANNSPLHF. CDR3 bases: TGTGCCAGCAGCTTAAGAGGGGGTCAGGGGGCTAATAATTCACCCCTCCACTTT. The whole variable domain, filled in from reference TRBV7-3 and TRBJ1-6, reads GAGVSQTPSNKVTEKGKYVELRCDPISGHTALYWYRQSLGQGPEFLIYFQGTGAADDSGLPNDRFFAVRPEGSVSTLKIQRTERGDSAVYLCASSLRGGQGANNSPLHFGNGTRLTVT.

This sequence joins TRBV7-3 and TRBJ2-1, with 10 bases that match TRBD2. The V gene's germline CDR1 is SGHTA and CDR2 FQGTGA. V was clipped by 5 bases and J by 3 bases; unmatched bases: 10. The CDR3 sequence is 17 residues long. The CDR3 nucleotides read TGTGCCAGCAGCCCCTGGAGCGGGGGGGCCCGCTACAATGAGCAGTTCTTC. Protein sequence: CASSPWSGGARYNEQFF.

The chain employs TRBV27 and TRBJ1-1, with a possible D match to TRBD1 (5 bases). This CDR3 contains 16 residues. CDR1 is MNHEY, CDR2 SMNVEV, per germline (reference sequence). V lost 5 bases and J lost 2, with 18 bases in between. The CDR3 DNA sequence: TGTGCCAGCAGTCTAGCCTCGGGACTCCTAAACACTGAAGCTTTCTTT. Protein sequence: CASSLASGLLNTEAFF.

This chain links TRBV4-2 with TRBJ2-2; the match to TRBD1 covers 10 bases. The CDR3 has 16 residues. The V and J ends lost 4 bases and 4 bases, in that order; junction bases with no gene match: 6. CDR1 and CDR2 from the germline V gene are LGHNA and YNFKEQ. The CDR3: CASSLGQGGSTGELFF. The CDR3 DNA follows: TGTGCCAGCAGCCTCGGACAGGGGGGGAGCACCGGGGAGCTGTTTTTT.

This chain uses TRBV6-6 with TRBJ2-7, with D maybe TRBD2 (7 bases). Between the trimmed V and J ends, which lost 0 bases and 7 bases, there was a span of 16 bases. The CDR3 contains 15 residues. Germline V CDR1 and CDR2: MNHNY, SVGAGI (reference sequence). As DNA, the CDR3 is TGTGCCAGCAGTTACTCAGCTAGGGGGGGGGAGGAGCAGTACTTC. Its protein is CASSYSARGGEEQYF.

This chain connects TRBV19 to TRBJ1-1; TRBD1 matches 8 bases. Looked up from germline, CDR1 is LNHDA and CDR2 is SQIVND (reference sequence). The CDR3 runs 14 residues. Trimming cost V 4 bases and J 5 bases; bases outside gene matches: 6. The CDR3 DNA reads as TGTGCCAGTAGTAGAAGACAGGGGCGTACTGAAGCTTTCTTT. Amino acids: CASSRRQGRTEAFF.

The chain couples TRBV9 to TRBJ2-5; 14 nucleotides agree with TRBD2. The CDR3 runs 17 residues. V was clipped by 4 bases and J by 2 bases; unmatched bases: 7. Per germline, CDR1 SGDLS and CDR2 YYNGEE. The CDR3 DNA sequence: TGTGCCAGCAGCCGGACTAGCGGGGGGAACCGTCAAGAGACCCAGTACTTC. Amino acids: CASSRTSGGNRQETQYF.

The CDR3 sequence: CASSPRGETQYF. As DNA, the CDR3 is TGTGCCAGCAGTCCTCGAGGAGAGACCCAGTACTTC. The chain recombines TRBV2 with TRBJ2-5; no clear D. Germline V gene data show CDR1 as SNHLY and CDR2 as FYNNEI. This CDR3 is built from 12 residues. With 5 bases removed from V and 4 bases from J, the gap between germline ends came to 8 bases. The full variable domain, its missing parts supplied by reference TRBV2 and TRBJ2-5, is EPEVTQTPSHQVTQMGQEVILRCVPISNHLYFYWYRQILGQKVEFLVSFYNNEISEKSEIFDDQFSVERPDGSNFTLKIRSTKLEDSAMYFCASSPRGETQYFGPGTRLLVL.

J is TRBJ2-6 and V is TRBV14; D is unclear. This CDR3 comprises 14 residues. V dropped 3 bases and J dropped 4 bases, with 7 bases sitting between them. The germline V gene encodes CDR1 SGHDN and CDR2 FVKESK. The CDR3, as DNA: TGTGCCAGCAGCCACTGGGCCGGGGCCAACGTCCTGACTTTC. It codes for CASSHWAGANVLTF.

The rearrangement links TRBV12-5 to TRBJ1-1, with 11 bases identical to TRBD1. Germline lookup yields CDR1 LGHNT and CDR2 FRNRAP. Trimming removed 6 bases from V and 5 bases from J; junction bases left unmatched: 8. The CDR3 is 15 amino acids. The CDR3 protein is CASGDRGRLSTEAFF. The CDR3 nucleotides are TGTGCTAGTGGGGACAGGGGGCGCTTGAGTACTGAAGCTTTCTTT.

The chain recombines TRBV27 with TRBJ2-3; 7 nucleotides align to TRBD1. The CDR3 spans 15 residues. CDR1 MNHEY and CDR2 SMNVEV come from the germline V gene (reference sequence). V shed 5 bases and J 1 base; nucleotides not matched to a gene: 6. For the CDR3, the DNA is TGTGCCAGCAGTCCCTTAACAGGGGGCACAGATACGCAGTATTTT. Translating gives CASSPLTGGTDTQYF.

This chain connects TRBV9 to TRBJ2-1, with 10 nucleotides matching TRBD2. The J segment lost 7 bases and the V segment lost 4 bases, leaving 8 bases of the junction unmatched. CDR1 is SGDLS and CDR2 is YYNGEE in the germline V gene. The CDR3 totals 15 residues. CDR3 amino acids: CASSLGTSVSNEQFF. The DNA of the CDR3 is TGTGCCAGCAGCCTAGGGACTAGCGTGTCGAATGAGCAGTTCTTC. The full variable domain, in which reference TRBV9 and TRBJ2-1 provide the parts outside the CDR3, is DSGVTQTPKHLITATGQRVTLRCSPRSGDLSVYWYQQSLDQGLQFLIQYYNGEERAKGNILERFSAQQFPDLHSELNLSSLELGDSALYFCASSLGTSVSNEQFFGPGTRLTVL.